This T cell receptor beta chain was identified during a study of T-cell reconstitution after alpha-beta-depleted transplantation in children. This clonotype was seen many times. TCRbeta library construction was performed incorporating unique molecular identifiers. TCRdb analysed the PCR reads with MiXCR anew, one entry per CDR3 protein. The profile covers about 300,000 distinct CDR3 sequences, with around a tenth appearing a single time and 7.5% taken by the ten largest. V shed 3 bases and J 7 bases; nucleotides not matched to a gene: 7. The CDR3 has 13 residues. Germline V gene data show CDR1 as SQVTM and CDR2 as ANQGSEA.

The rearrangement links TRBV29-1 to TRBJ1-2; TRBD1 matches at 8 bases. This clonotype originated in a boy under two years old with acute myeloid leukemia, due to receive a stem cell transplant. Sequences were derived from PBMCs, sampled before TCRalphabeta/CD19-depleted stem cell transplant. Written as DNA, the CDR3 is TGCAGCGTTGATGGACAGGGATGGGGTGGCTACACCTTC. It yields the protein CSVDGQGWGGYTF.